This T cell receptor (beta chain) was identified in a study of T-cell reconstitution after alpha-beta-depleted transplantation in children. Broader study findings: Reportedly, roughly two months post-transplant, alpha-beta T cells arose from several hundred expanded graft clones. A year post-transplant, T-cell counts and diversity derived mostly from newly produced T cells. Certain patients had high TCRbeta diversity at day 60, and it came from recipient T cells and thymic progenitors that survived.

From germline, CDR1 is SGHRS and CDR2 YFSETQ. V shed 1 base, J shed 6 bases, and the junction held 7 bases outside the gene matches. This CDR3 is built from 16 residues. Researchers prepared the TCRbeta library using unique molecular identifiers, the study reports. In TCRdb, the PCR reads were re-called with MiXCR into one record per CDR3 protein. The table includes hundreds of thousands of distinct CDR3 sequences, around 10% detected once. This clonotype was seen repeatedly, ten times or more. The antigen remains undetermined. The TCR was taken from a male patient between 2 and 15 years old who had a stem cell transplant for chronic granulomatous disease, so the T cells may come from the graft donor. V is TRBV5-1 and J is TRBJ2-7; 13 positions agree with TRBD2. Here the sequenced sample was peripheral blood, taken 180 days after TCRalphabeta/CD19-depleted stem cell transplant. In DNA form, the CDR3 reads TGCGCCAGCAGCTTGTTACTAGCGGGAGGGCAGGGCGAGCAGTACTTC. Residues: CASSLLLAGGQGEQYF.